This T cell receptor beta chain was sequenced in a study of blood T cell repertoires in COVID-19. The wider study: Collection of acute and convalescent COVID-19 samples took place in the United States, Italy and Spain. Sources were T cells, B-cell-depleted T cells, or PBMCs; the material itself was cDNA or gDNA.

The CDR3 runs to 20 residues. Authors' processing steps: Amplification with reference gene primers provided the estimates of nucleated cell counts. Clones were sequenced by immunoSEQ multiplex PCR, and TCRdb holds only the in-frame ones, with some missing. V and J calls and clone size are those listed in that table; D and trimming were worked out from the DNA. The table includes around 230,000 clones, 70% to 90% detected once. The sequencing input was peripheral blood. The chain has TRBV7-5 and TRBJ1-3; TRBD1 is the table's D call and was not checked against the DNA. TRBV7-5 is a known pseudogene. The receptor comes from a woman in her 70s with active or convalescent COVID-19. The CDR3 DNA reads TGTGCCAGAAGCTTATGCTGGATGGGGGACAGCCAACGCTCTGGAAACACCATATATTTT. Protein: CARSLCWMGDSQRSGNTIYF.